The next 21 T cell receptor beta chains were all read from a single sample in a study of T cell responses to AZD1222 COVID-19 vaccine. Some clones are missing from TCRdb's copy, which holds only in-frame ones; the method was immunoSEQ multiplex PCR. This sample has 4,500 or so clones; 70% to 90% occur once, and the top ten carry roughly 5.2%. The specimen was peripheral blood, collected 28 days after the second AZD1222 dose. The source of these receptors is an adult who received the AZD1222 COVID-19 vaccine.

This rearrangement joins TRBV9 to TRBJ2-1; TRBD2 aligns across 14 bases. Germline-derived CDR1 and CDR2 are SGDLS and YYNGEE. The CDR3 extends over 16 amino acids. The ends lost 4 bases at V and 6 bases at J; junction bases unmatched: 6. CDR3: CASSTRGTSGGNEQFF. The CDR3, as DNA: TGTGCCAGCAGCACTAGAGGGACTAGCGGGGGCAATGAGCAGTTCTTC.

The rearrangement uses TRBV14 and TRBJ2-7; TRBD2 aligns across 13 bases. Germline CDR1 reads SGHDN; CDR2 reads FVKESK. V was pared by 1 base and J by 2 bases, with 8 bases of the junction left unmatched. The CDR3 runs to 18 residues. CDR3 sequence (DNA): TGTGCCAGCAGCCAAGTGAAGCGGACTAGCGGGAGAGCCTACGAGCAGTACTTC. This gives the protein CASSQVKRTSGRAYEQYF.

V usage is TRBV12-3 or TRBV12-4 and J usage is TRBJ1-5; maybe TRBD1 (6 bases). Trimming shortened V by 3 bases and J by 9 bases, and 12 bases separated the two germline ends. The CDR3 has 13 amino acids. DNA of the CDR3: TGTGCCAGCAGTTTGGGGACAAGTTTGCCCCAGCATTTT. Translated: CASSLGTSLPQHF.

The DNA of the CDR3 is TGTGCCAGCAGTTCCATCGGGAACACTGAAGCTTTCTTT. Encoded protein: CASSSIGNTEAFF. V usage is TRBV2 and J usage is TRBJ1-1; D is ambiguous. Trimming removed 5 bases at V and 1 base at J, with 8 bases between. Germline V CDR1 and CDR2: SNHLY, FYNNEI. The length of the CDR3 is 13 residues.

The genes are TRBV7-2 and TRBJ1-5, with TRBD1 matching over 9 bases. The CDR3 extends over 14 amino acids. V shed 6 bases and J 3 bases; nucleotides not matched to a gene: 3. The germline V gene has CDR1 SGHTA and CDR2 FQGNSA. CDR3 nucleotides: TGTGCCAGCAGTCGGGACAGGGTCAATCAGCCCCAGCATTTT. Translating it yields CASSRDRVNQPQHF.

This chain joins TRBV2 and TRBJ1-1; the D is unclear. CDR3 size: 13 residues. Trimming cost V 8 bases and J 1 base, with 11 bases left between them. Germline CDR1 reads SNHLY; CDR2 reads FYNNEI. The CDR3 DNA is TGTGCCAGCCGCAGGTATTCGAACACTGAAGCTTTCTTT. Amino acid sequence: CASRRYSNTEAFF. The variable domain in full, with the rest retrieved from reference TRBV2 and TRBJ1-1, is EPEVTQTPSHQVTQMGQEVILRCVPISNHLYFYWYRQILGQKVEFLVSFYNNEISEKSEIFDDQFSVERPDGSNFTLKIRSTKLEDSAMYFCASRRYSNTEAFFGQGTRLTVV.

The sample holds one count of this clone. This chain uses TRBV7-2 with TRBJ1-4; possible D gene TRBD1, 5 bases. Germline V gives CDR1 SGHTA, CDR2 FQGNSA. CDR3 size: 17 residues. V was cut by 3 bases and J by 0 bases, with 14 bases left in between. The CDR3 is CASSFLGLGSTNEKLFF. The CDR3 DNA reads as TGTGCCAGCAGCTTTCTGGGGCTCGGCTCAACTAATGAAAAACTGTTTTTT. The variable domain in full, completed from reference TRBV7-2 and TRBJ1-4, reads GAGVSQSPSNKVTEKGKDVELRCDPISGHTALYWYRQSLGQGLEFLIYFQGNSAPDKSGLPSDRFSAERTGGSVSTLTIQRTQQEDSAVYLCASSFLGLGSTNEKLFFGSGTQLSVL.

Only a few counts were recorded for this clone. V is TRBV28 and J is TRBJ2-7; D may be TRBD1 (5 bases). Trimming stripped 7 bases from V and 3 bases from J, with 16 bases between. The germline gives CDR1 MDHEN, CDR2 SYDVKM. CDR3 length equals 14 residues. This CDR3 is CASTGDTGYYEQYF. The CDR3 DNA reads as TGTGCCAGCACCGGAGATACAGGATACTACGAGCAGTACTTC.

The chain is built from TRBV4-1 and TRBJ2-1, with 10 bases fitting TRBD2. The CDR3 sequence is 16 residues long. Trimming took 3 bases from V and 7 from J; bases not matched to a gene: 9. Per germline, CDR1 MGHRA and CDR2 YSYEKL. The CDR3 DNA reads as TGCGCCAGCAGCCAGGCAAGCGGGGGGGCATGGAATGAGCAGTTCTTC. This gives the protein CASSQASGGAWNEQFF.

In its sample, this clone was seen once. The V gene is TRBV5-1, the J gene TRBJ2-1; 9 bases match TRBD2. The V gene's germline CDR1 is SGHRS and CDR2 YFSETQ. Germline trimming cut 4 bases from V and 6 bases from J; bases unmatched to any gene: 8. CDR3 length: 15 amino acids. The CDR3 DNA reads as TGCGCCAGCAGCCTAGGGACTAGCCTAATCAATGAGCAGTTCTTC. It specifies CASSLGTSLINEQFF. Variable domain in full (rest from reference TRBV5-1 and TRBJ2-1): KAGVTQTPRYLIKTRGQQVTLSCSPISGHRSVSWYQQTPGQGLQFLFEYFSETQRNKGNFPGRFSGRQFSNSRSEMNVSTLELGDSALYLCASSLGTSLINEQFFGPGTRLTVL.

The chain couples TRBV5-1 to TRBJ2-7, with TRBD1 identical over 10 bases. CDR1 and CDR2 from the germline V gene are SGHRS and YFSETQ. V gave up 0 bases and J gave up 2 bases; unmatched junction bases: 2. This CDR3 is built from 15 residues. DNA for the CDR3: TGCGCCAGCAGCTTGGAGGGGACAGGGGCCTACGAGCAGTACTTC. Amino acids: CASSLEGTGAYEQYF. Together with reference TRBV5-1 and TRBJ2-7, the CDR3 gives the full variable domain: KAGVTQTPRYLIKTRGQQVTLSCSPISGHRSVSWYQQTPGQGLQFLFEYFSETQRNKGNFPGRFSGRQFSNSRSEMNVSTLELGDSALYLCASSLEGTGAYEQYFGPGTRLTVT.

This clone came up once. The rearrangement joins TRBV11-3 to TRBJ2-7, with a weak D call TRBD2 (6 bases). Germline CDR1 reads SGHNT; CDR2 reads YENEEA. With 5 bases removed from V and 2 bases from J, the gap between germline ends came to 13 bases. This CDR3 spans 14 amino acids. The CDR3: CASSRLAFAYEQYF. CDR3 bases: TGTGCCAGCAGCCGTCTAGCGTTCGCCTACGAGCAGTACTTC.

The chain employs TRBV18 and TRBJ2-7, with 8 bases identical to TRBD1. Germline trimming cut 3 bases from V and 2 bases from J; bases unmatched to any gene: 6. This CDR3 contains 15 residues. Germline V lookup: CDR1 KGHSH, CDR2 LQKENI. DNA for the CDR3: TGTGCCAGCTCACCTGACAGGGGCGCGGCCTACGAGCAGTACTTC. As protein: CASSPDRGAAYEQYF.

The V and J genes are TRBV30 and TRBJ2-1, with D perhaps matching TRBD1 (5 bases). This CDR3 is built from 14 residues. The germline CDR1 and CDR2 sequences are GTSNPN and SVGIG (reference sequence). Trimming took 0 bases from V and 2 from J, leaving 8 bases between them. The CDR3 region has the DNA TGTGCCTGGAGTGTAGGGGTCCCCTACAATGAGCAGTTCTTC. Its protein is CAWSVGVPYNEQFF. The full variable domain, rest sourced from reference TRBV30 and TRBJ2-1, is SQTIHQWPATLVQPVGSPLSLECTVEGTSNPNLYWYRQAAGRGLQLLFYSVGIGQISSEVPQNLSASRPQDRQFILSSKKLLLSDSGFYLCAWSVGVPYNEQFFGPGTRLTVL.

This clone was found once. V usage is TRBV19 and J usage is TRBJ2-5, with TRBD1 identical over 10 bases. The germline V gene encodes CDR1 LNHDA and CDR2 SQIVND (reference sequence). The length of the CDR3 is 15 residues. Unmatched junction bases numbered 9, after V lost 7 bases and J lost 4 bases. Here the CDR3 DNA reads TGTGCCAGTACCCCACGGGGGACAGGGGTAGAGACCCAGTACTTC. It translates to CASTPRGTGVETQYF.

The chain combines TRBV19 with TRBJ1-6, with D unclear. Germline V gene data show CDR1 as LNHDA and CDR2 as SQIVND (reference sequence). The CDR3 runs to 17 residues. V shed 0 bases and J shed 2 bases, with 11 bases lying between them. Written as DNA, the CDR3 is TGTGCCAGTAGTATAGATGGAGTAACCACCTATAATTCACCCCTCCACTTT. As protein: CASSIDGVTTYNSPLHF.

This chain uses TRBV30 with TRBJ1-1, with 7 bases identical to TRBD1. The CDR3 sequence is 15 residues long. Germline V lookup: CDR1 GTSNPN, CDR2 SVGIG (reference sequence). Germline trimming cut 2 bases from V and 0 bases from J; bases unmatched to any gene: 6. The CDR3 DNA follows: TGTGCCTGGAGTCAGGGGGTGGGGATGAACACTGAAGCTTTCTTT. This translates into CAWSQGVGMNTEAFF.

V gene TRBV7-6 combines with J gene TRBJ1-3; 10 nucleotides align to TRBD1. CDR1 is SGHVS, CDR2 FNYEAQ, per germline. This CDR3 comprises 16 residues. V was pared by 1 base and J by 3 bases, with 3 bases of the junction left unmatched. Written as DNA, the CDR3 is TGTGCCAGCAGCTTAGAGACAGGGGGCTATGGAAACACCATATATTTT. It encodes CASSLETGGYGNTIYF. The entire variable domain, with the rest obtained from reference TRBV7-6 and TRBJ1-3, is as follows: GAGVSQSPRYKVTKRGQDVALRCDPISGHVSLYWYRQALGQGPEFLTYFNYEAQQDKSGLPNDRFSAERPEGSISTLTIQRTEQRDSAMYRCASSLETGGYGNTIYFGEGSWLTVV.

The J gene is TRBJ2-7, the V gene TRBV5-1, with a weak D call TRBD1 (5 bases). Between the trimmed V and J ends, which lost 0 bases and 5 bases, there was a span of 12 bases. CDR1 is SGHRS and CDR2 is YFSETQ in the germline V gene. The CDR3 spans 14 residues. The CDR3 protein is CASSLARVTNEQYF. The CDR3 DNA sequence: TGCGCCAGCAGCTTGGCCAGGGTTACGAACGAGCAGTACTTC.

The chain carries TRBV5-6 and TRBJ2-7; a weak D match, TRBD1 (5 bases). Germline loops: CDR1 SGHDT, CDR2 YYEEEE. Trimming removed 0 bases at V and 1 base at J, with 11 bases between. The CDR3 is 15 residues long. CDR3 region: CASSLVQGQSYEQYF. The CDR3 DNA reads as TGTGCCAGCAGCTTGGTCCAGGGCCAGTCCTACGAGCAGTACTTC.

This chain joins TRBV6-5 and TRBJ1-2, with D possibly TRBD1 on 6 matching bases. Germline values: CDR1 MNHEY, CDR2 SVGAGI. The CDR3 is 14 amino acids. The ends were cut back, 6 bases at V and 6 bases at J, with 17 bases in the middle. CDR3 sequence (DNA): TGTGCCAGCAGAGCCCCAACAGGGTCCCATGGCTACACCTTC. This encodes CASRAPTGSHGYTF.